Below, 13 T cell receptor beta chains from the same sample are listed, as sequenced in a study of blood T cell repertoires in COVID-19. The repertoire was sequenced with immunoSEQ multiplex PCR; TCRdb's copy has only in-frame clones and lacks some. The table includes 350,000 or so clones, more than 85% detected once. The sequenced sample was PBMCs or T cells enriched from blood (not recorded which). These receptors all come from a woman in her twenties or thirties who had recovered from COVID-19.

The V gene is TRBV27, the J gene TRBJ2-3; 8 bases map to TRBD2. Germline V CDR1 and CDR2: MNHEY, SMNVEV (reference sequence). Trimming cost V 5 bases and J 4 bases; bases outside gene matches: 17. This CDR3 comprises 18 residues. CDR3 coding DNA: TGTGCCAGCAGTCCTCCCCTGCCAGCGGGAGTAGGTTCAGATACGCAGTATTTT. Translation: CASSPPLPAGVGSDTQYF.

The genes are TRBV5-1 and TRBJ2-3, with 15 bases matching TRBD2. The CDR3 consists of 18 residues. Germline-derived CDR1 and CDR2 are SGHRS and YFSETQ. The trim removed 0 bases at V and 3 bases at J, leaving 5 bases unmatched. The CDR3 coding sequence is TGCGCCAGCAGCTTGGTGGGACTAGCGGGGGGCCTGACAGATACGCAGTATTTT. This codes for CASSLVGLAGGLTDTQYF.

The genes are TRBV4-2 and TRBJ1-4; perhaps TRBD1 as D (5 bases). Trimming left V 1 base short and J 5 bases short, with 14 bases between. This CDR3 spans 16 amino acids. The germline V gene has CDR1 LGHNA and CDR2 YNFKEQ. The CDR3 spells CASSQGAQALNEKLFF. The CDR3 region has the DNA TGTGCCAGCAGCCAAGGCGCACAGGCTCTAAATGAAAAACTGTTTTTT.

V usage is TRBV7-8 and J usage is TRBJ1-1, with D perhaps TRBD1 (6 bases). Deletions cut 5 bases from V and 0 bases from J, with 10 bases between. CDR3 size: 14 residues. Germline lookup yields CDR1 SGHVS and CDR2 FQNEAQ. CDR3 bases: TGTGCCAGCAGCCCGGGACAAGTGAACACTGAAGCTTTCTTT. It is translated as CASSPGQVNTEAFF.

The chain carries TRBV6-5 and TRBJ1-3, with a weak D call TRBD1 (6 bases). V gave up 4 bases and J gave up 3 bases, with 13 bases separating them. Germline loops: CDR1 MNHEY, CDR2 SVGAGI. This CDR3 comprises 15 residues. The CDR3: CASSSGTSHGNTIYF. In DNA, the CDR3 is TGTGCCAGCAGTTCCGGGACAAGCCATGGAAACACCATATATTTT.

The V and J genes are TRBV11-2 and TRBJ2-1, with 8 bases that match TRBD1. CDR1 is SGHAT and CDR2 is FQNNGV in the germline V gene. The CDR3 totals 14 residues. J gave up 9 bases and V 1 base, and 5 bases lay outside the gene matches. This CDR3 is CASSLGTGFPEQFF. The CDR3, as DNA: TGTGCCAGCAGCTTAGGGACAGGGTTTCCTGAGCAGTTCTTC.

The chain couples TRBV28 to TRBJ1-2; maybe TRBD1 (6 bases). CDR1 is MDHEN and CDR2 is SYDVKM in the germline V gene. The CDR3 has 13 residues. Trimming left V 7 bases short and J 5 bases short, with 14 bases between. In DNA form, the CDR3 reads TGTGCCAGCATCGGGGGGCTCTGGTATGGCTACACCTTC. As protein: CASIGGLWYGYTF.

This chain links TRBV19 with TRBJ2-5; the D is unclear. The CDR3 has 12 residues. Trimming pared 3 bases from V and 5 bases from J, leaving 7 bases between. The germline CDR1 and CDR2 sequences are LNHDA and SQIVND (reference sequence). The CDR3 region has the DNA TGTGCCAGTAGTATCGAGAGGGAGACCCAGTACTTC. Translation gives CASSIERETQYF.

The chain links TRBV28 to TRBJ2-7, with 7 nucleotides matching TRBD2. Germline CDR1 and CDR2: MDHEN and SYDVKM. The ends lost 7 bases at V and 2 bases at J; junction bases unmatched: 11. The CDR3 is 15 amino acids. In nucleotides, the CDR3 is TGTGCCAGCATGGCTGGGGGGGAGGGAACCTACGAGCAGTACTTC. It specifies CASMAGGEGTYEQYF.

The J gene is TRBJ1-5, the V gene TRBV19, with D perhaps matching TRBD1 (5 bases). The CDR3 is made up of 17 amino acids. V lost 5 bases and J lost 1, with 18 bases in between. Germline values: CDR1 LNHDA, CDR2 SQIVND (reference sequence). CDR3 loop: CASSHKSTVASNQPQHF. CDR3 bases: TGTGCCAGTAGTCACAAATCGACAGTAGCAAGCAATCAGCCCCAGCATTTT.

This clone was recorded once. The chain employs TRBV30 and TRBJ1-3, with D uncertain. Germline V gives CDR1 GTSNPN, CDR2 SVGIG (reference sequence). The CDR3 extends over 17 amino acids. V lost 2 bases to trimming and J lost 0 bases, with 17 bases between them. In nucleotides, the CDR3 is TGTGCCTGGAGTTCACACCGTATCGCAAACTCTGGAAACACCATATATTTT. Translated, it gives CAWSSHRIANSGNTIYF.

The rearrangement links TRBV15 to TRBJ1-1, with D perhaps matching TRBD1 (5 bases). This CDR3 is 14 amino acids long. Looked up from germline, CDR1 is LNHNV and CDR2 is YYDKDF (reference sequence). V shed 0 bases and J shed 1 base, with 6 bases lying between them. The chain's CDR3 is CATSRDTGNTEAFF. In DNA form, the CDR3 reads TGTGCCACCAGCAGAGATACAGGGAACACTGAAGCTTTCTTT. Full variable domain (missing parts from reference TRBV15 and TRBJ1-1): DAMVIQNPRYQVTQFGKPVTLSCSQTLNHNVMYWYQQKSSQAPKLLFHYYDKDFNNEADTPDNFQSRRPNTSFCFLDIRSPGLGDTAMYLCATSRDTGNTEAFFGQGTRLTVV.

The rearrangement joins TRBV7-9 to TRBJ2-2, with 7 bases lining up with TRBD1. The V and J ends lost 7 bases and 4 bases, in that order; junction bases with no gene match: 12. The length of the CDR3 is 16 residues. Per the germline V gene, CDR1 is SEHNR and CDR2 is FQNEAQ (reference sequence). The CDR3 sequence: CASTPPSQGVTGELFF. CDR3 DNA sequence: TGTGCCAGCACCCCACCCAGCCAGGGGGTCACCGGGGAGCTGTTTTTT.